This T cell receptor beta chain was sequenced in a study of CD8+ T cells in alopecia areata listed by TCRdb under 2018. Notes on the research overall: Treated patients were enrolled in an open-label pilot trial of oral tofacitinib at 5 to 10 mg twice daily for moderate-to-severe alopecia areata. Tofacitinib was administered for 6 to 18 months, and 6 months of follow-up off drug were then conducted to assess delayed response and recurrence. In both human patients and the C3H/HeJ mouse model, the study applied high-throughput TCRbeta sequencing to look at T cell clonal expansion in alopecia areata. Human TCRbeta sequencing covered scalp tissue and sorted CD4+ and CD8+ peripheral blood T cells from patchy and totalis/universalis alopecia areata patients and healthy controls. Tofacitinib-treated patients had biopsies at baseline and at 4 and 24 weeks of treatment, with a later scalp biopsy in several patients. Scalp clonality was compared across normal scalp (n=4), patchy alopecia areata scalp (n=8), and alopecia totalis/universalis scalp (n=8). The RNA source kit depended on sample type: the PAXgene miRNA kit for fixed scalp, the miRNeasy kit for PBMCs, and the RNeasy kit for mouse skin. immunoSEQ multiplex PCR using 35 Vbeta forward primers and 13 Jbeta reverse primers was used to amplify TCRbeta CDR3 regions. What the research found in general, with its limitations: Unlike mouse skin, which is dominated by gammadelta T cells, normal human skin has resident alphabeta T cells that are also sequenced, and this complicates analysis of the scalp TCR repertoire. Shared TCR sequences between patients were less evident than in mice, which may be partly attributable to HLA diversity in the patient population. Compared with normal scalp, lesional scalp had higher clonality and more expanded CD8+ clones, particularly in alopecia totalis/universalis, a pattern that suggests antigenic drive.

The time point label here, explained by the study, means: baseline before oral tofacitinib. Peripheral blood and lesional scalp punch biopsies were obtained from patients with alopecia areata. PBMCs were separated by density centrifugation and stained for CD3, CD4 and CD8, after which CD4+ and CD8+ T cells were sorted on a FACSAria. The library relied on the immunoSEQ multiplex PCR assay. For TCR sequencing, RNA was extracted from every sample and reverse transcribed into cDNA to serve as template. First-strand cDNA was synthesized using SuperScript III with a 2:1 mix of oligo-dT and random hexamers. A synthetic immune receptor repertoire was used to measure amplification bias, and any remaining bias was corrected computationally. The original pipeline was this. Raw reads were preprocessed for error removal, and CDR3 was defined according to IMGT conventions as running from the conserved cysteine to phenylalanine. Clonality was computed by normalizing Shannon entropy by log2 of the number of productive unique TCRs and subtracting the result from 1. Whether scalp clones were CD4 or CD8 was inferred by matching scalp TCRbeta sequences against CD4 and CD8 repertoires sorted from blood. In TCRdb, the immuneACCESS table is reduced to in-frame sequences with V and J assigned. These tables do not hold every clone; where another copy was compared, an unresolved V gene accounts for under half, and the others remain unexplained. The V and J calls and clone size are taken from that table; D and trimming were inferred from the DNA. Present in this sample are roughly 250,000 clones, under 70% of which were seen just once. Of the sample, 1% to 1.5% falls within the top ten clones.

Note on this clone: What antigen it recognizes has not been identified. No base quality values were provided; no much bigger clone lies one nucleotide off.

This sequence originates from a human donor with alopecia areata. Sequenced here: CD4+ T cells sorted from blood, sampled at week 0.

For the CDR3, the sequence is CASIGGDTQYF. In nucleotides, the sequence is TGCGCCAGCATTGGAGGAGATACGCAGTATTTT. This chain is built from TRBV5-1 and TRBJ2-3; TRBD2 might be the D gene, on 5 matching bases. CDR1 SGHRS and CDR2 YFSETQ were looked up in the germline V gene. The CDR3 has 11 amino acids, counting the end cysteine and phenylalanine. Only CDR3 DNA is held: 33 bases, read in frame from base 1. V lost 6 bases and J lost 5 bases; the stretch between them is 7 bases long.